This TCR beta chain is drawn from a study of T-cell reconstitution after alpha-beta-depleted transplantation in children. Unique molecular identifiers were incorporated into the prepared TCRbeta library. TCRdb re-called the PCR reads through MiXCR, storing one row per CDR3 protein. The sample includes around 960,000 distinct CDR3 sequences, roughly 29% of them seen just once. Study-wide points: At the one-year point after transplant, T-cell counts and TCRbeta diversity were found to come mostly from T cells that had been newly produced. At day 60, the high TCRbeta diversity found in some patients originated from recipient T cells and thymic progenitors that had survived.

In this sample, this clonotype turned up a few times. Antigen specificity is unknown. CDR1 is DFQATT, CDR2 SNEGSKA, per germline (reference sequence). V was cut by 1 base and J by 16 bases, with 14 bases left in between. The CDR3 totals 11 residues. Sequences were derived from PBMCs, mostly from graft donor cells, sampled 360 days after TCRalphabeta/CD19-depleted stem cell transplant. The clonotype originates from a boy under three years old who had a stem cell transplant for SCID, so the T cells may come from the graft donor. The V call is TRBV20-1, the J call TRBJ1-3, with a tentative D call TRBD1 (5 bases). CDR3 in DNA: TGCAGTGCTAGAGCCGACAGCTCTAAGTATTTT. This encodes CSARADSSKYF.